The 16 T cell receptor beta chains below all came from one sample that was sequenced in a study of T cells in Graves' hyperthyroidism and ophthalmopathy. RNA transcripts provided the source from which TCR beta CDR3 regions were amplified. The HTBI set primed first-round TCR CDR3 RT-PCR. TCRdb called the multiplex PCR reads again in MiXCR, with one record for every CDR3 protein. The profile shows around 690,000 distinct CDR3 sequences, less than 25% of them singletons. The sequenced material came from blood. The receptor source for this set is a man in his thirties or forties with Graves' ophthalmopathy.

This chain links TRBV12-3 or TRBV12-4 with TRBJ2-5, with TRBD1 matching over 7 bases. With V trimmed by 1 base and J by 4 bases, 3 bases remained unmatched. The CDR3 runs 14 residues. This CDR3 is CASSLEGALETQYF. The CDR3 DNA reads as TGTGCCAGCAGTTTAGAGGGGGCTTTAGAGACCCAGTACTTC.

This clonotype was detected many times. The chain employs TRBV27 and TRBJ2-3, with D hard to call. CDR1 MNHEY and CDR2 SMNVEV come from the germline V gene (reference sequence). This CDR3 contains 14 residues. Between the trimmed V and J ends, which lost 2 bases and 5 bases, there was a span of 11 bases. The CDR3 DNA is TGTGCCAGCAGTTTAAGGAGAGCTGTAGATACGCAGTATTTT. This translates into CASSLRRAVDTQYF.

This clonotype was observed a few times. The rearrangement joins TRBV7-3 to TRBJ2-1, with 8 bases fitting TRBD2. The CDR3 is 16 residues long. Germline V gene sequence: CDR1 SGHTA, CDR2 FQGTGA. Trimming removed 1 base from V and 6 bases from J; junction bases left unmatched: 8. The DNA for the CDR3 is TGTGCCAGCAGCTTAAAGGGGACTAGTATTACCAATGAGCAGTTCTTC. Amino acids: CASSLKGTSITNEQFF.

The table lists this clonotype with a few counts. The chain employs TRBV14 and TRBJ2-3; a possible D gene is TRBD2 (6 bases). The V and J ends lost 3 bases and 5 bases respectively, with 12 bases between them. CDR3 length: 14 amino acids. The V gene's germline CDR1 is SGHDN and CDR2 FVKESK. This CDR3 reads CASSHTEGLDTQYF. The CDR3 DNA sequence: TGTGCCAGCAGCCACACAGAGGGACTAGATACGCAGTATTTT.

V is TRBV11-1 and J is TRBJ1-1; 7 nucleotides align to TRBD1. V trimming: 3 bases; J trimming: 6 bases; junction bases outside the gene matches: 10. Germline values: CDR1 SGHAT, CDR2 FQDESV (reference sequence). The CDR3 is 15 amino acids. CDR3 sequence reads: CASSFRTGGVPEAFF. The CDR3 coding sequence is TGTGCCAGCAGCTTCAGGACAGGAGGAGTACCTGAAGCTTTCTTT.

Details on this clonotype: At one end, the junction sequence differs from germline, possibly due to a read error. The chain links TRBV24-1 to TRBJ2-5; D is unresolved. Germline CDR1 reads KGHDR; CDR2 reads SFDVKD. The CDR3 is 16 residues long. CDR3 residues: CATSAFDSPSKETQYF. The CDR3 coding sequence is TGTGCCACTAGTGCCTTTGACTCCCCCTCAAAAGAGACCCAGTACTTC.

A few counts support this clonotype. The chain's CDR3 is CSVEDRKGKVDQYF. DNA of the CDR3: TGCAGCGTTGAAGATCGTAAGGGAAAGGTGGACCAGTACTTC. This chain joins TRBV29-1 and TRBJ2-5; D remains ambiguous. The CDR3 runs to 14 residues. The V gene's germline CDR1 is SQVTM and CDR2 ANQGSEA. The ends were cut back, 0 bases at V and 10 bases at J, with 18 bases in the middle.

The chain combines TRBV20-1 with TRBJ1-3, with D possibly matching TRBD1 (5 bases). Germline loops: CDR1 DFQATT, CDR2 SNEGSKA (reference sequence). Between the trimmed V and J ends, which lost 0 bases and 0 bases, there was a span of 9 bases. The CDR3 runs 15 residues. Here the CDR3 DNA reads TGCAGTGCTAGAGAGGGACCGCACTCTGGAAACACCATATATTTT. This encodes CSAREGPHSGNTIYF.

A word on this clonotype: Relative to the germline gene, one junction end is altered; a read error may explain this. This sequence joins TRBV27 and TRBJ2-1, with D possibly being TRBD2 (6 bases). CDR3 size: 17 residues. Looked up from germline, CDR1 is MNHEY and CDR2 is SMNVEV (reference sequence). The CDR3 is CASPPTPGSNSYNEQLF. The CDR3 coding sequence is TGTGCCAGCCCCCCCACCCCCGGGAGCAACTCCTACAATGAGCAGCTCTTC.

In its sample, this clonotype was seen a few times. CDR3 loop: CASSKTLPNTGELFF. CDR3 coding DNA: TGTGCCAGCAGTAAGACTTTGCCGAACACCGGGGAGCTGTTTTTT. The V and J genes are TRBV6-2 or TRBV6-3 and TRBJ2-2; D is ambiguous. CDR3 length: 15 amino acids. Germline loops: CDR1 MNHEY, CDR2 SVGEGT. Deletions cut 5 bases from V and 0 bases from J, with 10 bases between.

This clonotype has more than one count but fewer than ten. The chain employs TRBV27 and TRBJ2-5; 9 positions agree with TRBD2. The V and J ends lost 4 bases and 1 base, in that order; junction bases with no gene match: 7. This CDR3 has 16 residues. Germline loops: CDR1 MNHEY, CDR2 SMNVEV (reference sequence). CDR3 DNA sequence: TGTGCCAGCAGTTCATACTTACTAGCGGGCCAAGAGACCCAGTACTTC. It is translated as CASSSYLLAGQETQYF.

There are many counts of this clonotype. The chain couples TRBV3-1 to TRBJ2-5; 9 bases agree with TRBD2. The germline V gene encodes CDR1 LGHDT and CDR2 YNNKEL (reference sequence). The CDR3 totals 17 residues. V shed 4 bases and J 1 base; nucleotides not matched to a gene: 10. CDR3 protein: CASSPTYLTSGQETQYF. The CDR3 DNA reads as TGTGCCAGCAGCCCGACCTACTTGACTAGCGGCCAAGAGACCCAGTACTTC.

This clonotype was counted ten times or more. The rearrangement joins TRBV6-2 or TRBV6-3 to TRBJ2-5; 9 bases agree with TRBD1. There are 15 residues in the CDR3. Per germline, CDR1 MNHEY and CDR2 SVGEGT. J gave up 4 bases and V 4 bases, and 7 bases lay outside the gene matches. The DNA of the CDR3 is TGTGCCAGCAGTTTACCGGGGACAGGGAGAGAGACCCAGTACTTC. The encoded protein is CASSLPGTGRETQYF.

The V and J genes are TRBV5-1 and TRBJ2-5, with D tentatively TRBD1 or TRBD2 (5 bases each). The germline V and J ends were trimmed by 4 bases and 1 base, with 14 bases remaining between them. There are 15 residues in the CDR3. Germline V gives CDR1 SGHRS, CDR2 YFSETQ. The CDR3: CASSPGWGSQETQYF. DNA for the CDR3: TGCGCCAGCAGCCCCGGGTGGGGGAGCCAAGAGACCCAGTACTTC.

This clonotype was seen at least ten times. The CDR3 spells CASSSPGTSGRNEQFF. CDR3 sequence (DNA): TGTGCCAGCAGCTCCCCCGGGACTAGCGGACGGAATGAGCAGTTCTTC. The chain uses TRBV7-3 and TRBJ2-1, with 11 positions matching TRBD2. This CDR3 has 16 residues. V shed 4 bases, J shed 7 bases, and the junction held 9 bases outside the gene matches. The germline V gene has CDR1 SGHTA and CDR2 FQGTGA.

V gene TRBV7-2 combines with J gene TRBJ2-2; D might be TRBD1 or TRBD2, each matching 6 bases. Trimming removed 1 base from V and 4 bases from J, with 10 bases in between. The CDR3 totals 15 residues. Per germline, CDR1 SGHTA and CDR2 FQGNSA. The CDR3 loop is CASSLGRGSTGELFF. The CDR3 region has the DNA TGTGCCAGCAGCTTAGGGAGGGGGTCCACCGGGGAGCTGTTTTTT. The entire variable domain, with the rest obtained from reference TRBV7-2 and TRBJ2-2, is as follows: GAGVSQSPSNKVTEKGKDVELRCDPISGHTALYWYRQSLGQGLEFLIYFQGNSAPDKSGLPSDRFSAERTGGSVSTLTIQRTQQEDSAVYLCASSLGRGSTGELFFGEGSRLTVL.